Listed below are T cell receptor beta chains from one sample, sequenced in a study of response to subunit inactivated influenza vaccine. TCRdb reanalysed the RT-PCR reads using MiXCR and keeps one entry per CDR3 protein. The sample records about 650,000 distinct CDR3 sequences, 15% to 19% being singletons. This specimen consisted of PBMCs from blood, obtained less than 13 days after vaccination. The receptors were sampled from a man over 45 who received an inactivated influenza vaccine. Both conserved end residues are part of each CDR3. The D gene is left open where the match is weak. Clone size is stated in some rows and not others, as once, few, many or a class when expanded.

d_call	clone_size	v_call	j_call	cdr3_aa	cdr3_nt
TRBD2	NA	TRBV5-1	TRBJ2-3	CASSLMAGVGDTQYF	TGCGCCAGCAGCTTGATGGCGGGAGTGGGAGATACGCAGTATTTT
NA	NA	TRBV7-2	TRBJ2-3	CASSLDAAVRDTQYF	TGTGCCAGCAGCTTAGACGCGGCGGTGCGGGACACGCAGTATTTT
NA	few	TRBV4-3	TRBJ1-1	CASSQDVMNTEAFF	TGCGCCAGCAGCCAAGATGTCATGAACACTGAAGCTTTCTTT
NA	NA	TRBV12-3/TRBV12-4	TRBJ2-7	CASSLSQHHRSSYEQYF	TGTGCCAGCAGTTTATCGCAGCACCACAGGAGCTCCTACGAGCAGTACTTC
NA	NA	TRBV20-1	TRBJ1-1	CSAMTANTEAFF	TGCAGTGCTATGACAGCAAACACTGAAGCTTTCTTT
NA	many	TRBV12-3/TRBV12-4	TRBJ2-1	CASSFSSGNEQFF	TGTGCCAGCAGTTTCAGTTCTGGAAATGAGCAGTTCTTC
NA	few	TRBV6-2/TRBV6-3	TRBJ2-7	CASSYFSGQLEKSEQYF	TGTGCCAGCAGTTACTTCTCGGGACAACTCGAGAAGAGCGAGCAGTACTTC
NA	few	TRBV6-1	TRBJ1-5	CASSVARYQPQHF	TGTGCCAGCAGCGTCGCTCGGTATCAGCCCCAGCATTTT
TRBD1	few	TRBV6-5	TRBJ2-7	CASSYRTGSNSYEQYF	TGTGCCAGCAGTTACCGGACAGGGTCAAACTCCTACGAGCAGTACTTC
TRBD1	NA	TRBV2	TRBJ2-2	CASRDRSANTGELFF	TGTGCCAGCAGGGACAGGTCGGCGAACACCGGGGAGCTGTTTTTT
NA	many	TRBV7-9	TRBJ1-2	CASRSGQPTSYGYTF	TGTGCCAGCAGATCCGGACAGCCCACGTCCTATGGCTACACCTTC
NA	few	TRBV12-3/TRBV12-4	TRBJ1-6	CASSSRGPGALHF	TGTGCCAGCAGTTCCAGGGGCCCCGGGGCCCTCCACTTT
NA	few	TRBV29-1	TRBJ2-5	CSTRRDQVIGAQYF	TGCAGCACGAGACGGGACCAGGTTATAGGGGCCCAGTACTTC
TRBD2	few	TRBV6-2/TRBV6-3	TRBJ2-2	CASSPGLAIGELFF	TGTGCCAGCAGTCCGGGACTAGCTATCGGGGAGCTGTTTTTT
TRBD1	once	TRBV24-1	TRBJ2-5	CATSSPGGTGSVETQYF	TGTGCCACCAGCTCCCCCGGAGGGACAGGGTCGGTGGAGACCCAGTACTTC
NA	few	TRBV12-3/TRBV12-4	TRBJ1-1	CASSLVWKGVAFF	TGTGCCAGCAGTTTAGTGTGGAAGGGGGTAGCTTTCTTT
TRBD2	few	TRBV7-6	TRBJ2-1	CASSFNPAGGGEQFF	TGTGCCAGCAGCTTCAACCCCGCGGGGGGAGGGGAGCAGTTCTTC
TRBD1	few	TRBV7-9	TRBJ2-5	CASSQSGQGGETQYF	TGTGCCAGCAGCCAATCAGGACAGGGTGGAGAGACCCAGTACTTC
NA	few	TRBV2	TRBJ2-3	CASSAPGLRTDTQYF	TGTGCCAGCAGTGCTCCGGGACTCCGCACAGATACGCAGTATTTT
NA	NA	TRBV28	TRBJ2-7	CASSLRGTQAEHEQYF	TGTGCCAGCAGTTTACGAGGGACACAGGCTGAACACGAGCAGTACTTC
NA	few	TRBV7-9	TRBJ1-6	CASSPTGPLNSPLHF	TGTGCCAGCAGCCCTACAGGCCCTCTTAATTCACCCCTCCACTTT
TRBD2	few	TRBV20-1	TRBJ2-1	CSAPPPGLAGVVYNEQFF	TGCAGTGCCCCACCCCCGGGACTAGCGGGAGTGGTTTACAATGAGCAGTTCTTC
NA	NA	TRBV7-2	TRBJ2-1	CASSLVGQAMSEQFF	TGTGCCAGCAGCTTAGTGGGTCAGGCCATGAGTGAGCAGTTCTTC
TRBD1	NA	TRBV20-1	TRBJ2-1	CSARSGQGADEQFF	TGCAGTGCTAGGTCAGGACAGGGGGCGGATGAGCAGTTCTTC
TRBD2	NA	TRBV10-3	TRBJ2-3	CAIRTSGTDTQYF	TGTGCCATCAGAACTAGCGGCACAGATACGCAGTATTTT
NA	few	TRBV20-1	TRBJ1-4	CSASGGRVNEKLFF	TGCAGTGCTAGTGGGGGCAGGGTGAATGAAAAACTGTTTTTT
NA	NA	TRBV6-5	TRBJ1-1	CASSYTGPGTEAFF	TGTGCCAGCAGTTACACGGGACCGGGCACTGAAGCTTTCTTT
NA	NA	TRBV23-1	TRBJ2-7	CASTPGPSYEQYF	TGCGCCAGCACCCCGGGACCGTCCTACGAGCAGTACTTC
NA	few	TRBV3-1	TRBJ2-7	CASSQTPSAASSYEQYF	TGTGCCAGCAGCCAGACGCCCTCAGCTGCGAGCTCCTACGAGCAGTACTTC
TRBD1	many	TRBV7-8	TRBJ2-1	CASSFRDRALYNEQFF	TGTGCCAGCAGCTTTAGGGACAGAGCCCTCTACAATGAGCAGTTCTTC
TRBD1	NA	TRBV7-2	TRBJ1-5	CASSPNRGGGNQPQHF	TGTGCCAGCAGCCCCAACAGGGGGGGCGGCAATCAGCCCCAGCATTTT
NA	NA	TRBV20-1	TRBJ1-2	CSARRRHPGRYGYTF	TGCAGTGCTAGACGGAGACACCCGGGACGATATGGCTACACCTTC
NA	NA	TRBV6-2/TRBV6-3	TRBJ1-2	CASRVPSGGANYGYTF	TGTGCCAGCAGAGTCCCATCCGGGGGCGCAAACTATGGCTACACCTTC
TRBD2	few	TRBV20-1	TRBJ2-3	CSATAGGKDTQYF	TGCAGTGCTACGGCGGGGGGCAAAGATACGCAGTATTTT
TRBD1	many	TRBV20-1	TRBJ1-5	CSAHRGLNQPQHF	TGCAGTGCTCACAGGGGACTTAATCAGCCCCAGCATTTT
TRBD2	NA	TRBV20-1	TRBJ2-2	CSARGLAGADTNTGELFF	TGCAGTGCTAGGGGACTAGCGGGGGCCGACACGAACACCGGGGAGCTGTTTTTT
NA	few	TRBV7-2	TRBJ2-1	CASSLEDRSYNEQFF	TGTGCCAGCAGCTTAGAGGACAGATCCTACAATGAGCAGTTCTTC
TRBD1	many	TRBV14	TRBJ1-2	CASSRDRDYGYTF	TGTGCCAGCAGCCGAGACAGGGACTATGGCTACACCTTC
NA	NA	TRBV5-1	TRBJ2-5	CASSLLGPHETQYF	TGCGCCAGCAGCTTGCTGGGGCCGCACGAGACCCAGTACTTC
TRBD1	few	TRBV13	TRBJ2-7	CASSSGGGGYEQYF	TGTGCCAGCAGCTCAGGGGGCGGAGGCTACGAGCAGTACTTC
NA	NA	TRBV7-9	TRBJ2-7	CASSHREIYEQYF	TGTGCCAGCAGCCACCGAGAGATATACGAGCAGTACTTC
NA	few	TRBV7-9	TRBJ2-5	CATSGRGQKTQYF	TGTGCCACTTCGGGACGGGGTCAAAAGACCCAGTACTTC
TRBD1	few	TRBV30	TRBJ1-4	CAWSAGTGGNEKLFF	TGTGCCTGGAGTGCCGGGACAGGGGGCAATGAAAAACTGTTTTTT
NA	NA	TRBV4-3	TRBJ2-7	CASSQVYNRVAEQYF	TGCGCCAGCAGCCAAGTTTATAACAGGGTAGCGGAGCAGTACTTC
NA	few	TRBV7-9	TRBJ2-5	CASSLGVRTQYF	TGTGCCAGCAGCTTAGGGGTACGGACCCAGTACTTC